A single sample gave rise to the 17 T cell receptor beta chains below, sequenced in a study of regulatory T cells in long-lasting Graves disease. The time point here: newly diagnosed GD, antithyroid drugs for less than 3 months. PBMC-derived RNA was used for the TCR library. For TCR beta, libraries came from iRepertoire HTBI primers and Arm-PCR of CDR3 regions. TCRdb fed the multiplex PCR reads into MiXCR, producing one record per CDR3 protein. The sample consists of 530,000 or so distinct CDR3 sequences, around 15% of them appearing once. This sample also appeared in a second study, on T cells in Graves' hyperthyroidism and ophthalmopathy.

Sequencing was performed on peripheral blood mononuclear cells (PBMCs), taken at new diagnosis, from a patient treated with antithyroid drugs. Receptor source: a man aged 18 to 30 with Graves disease.

This clonotype was seen repeatedly, ten times or more. The gene calls are TRBV5-1 and TRBJ2-2; D is unresolved. Germline-derived CDR1 and CDR2 are SGHRS and YFSETQ. This CDR3 is built from 16 residues. The V and J ends lost 1 base and 3 bases respectively, with 13 bases between them. CDR3 residues: CASSLYFTGDTGELFF. The CDR3 DNA is TGCGCCAGCAGCTTGTATTTTACGGGCGACACCGGGGAGCTGTTTTTT.

As regards this clonotype: A far larger clone is a single base away, which makes a read error likely. This chain links TRBV7-9 with TRBJ1-1; 9 bases agree with TRBD1. CDR3 size: 13 residues. The germline V gene encodes CDR1 SEHNR and CDR2 FQNEAQ (reference sequence). CDR3: CASSGTGNTGAFF. The CDR3 DNA reads as TGTGCCAGCAGCGGGACAGGGAACACTGGAGCTTTCTTT.

This clonotype has ten or more counts. The genes are TRBV27 and TRBJ2-7; 12 bases map to TRBD2. CDR1 and CDR2 (germline): MNHEY, SMNVEV (reference sequence). Trimming at V came to 3 bases and at J to 4 bases, leaving 4 bases not matched to a gene. There are 15 residues in the CDR3. The CDR3 sequence is CASSLTSGSGYEQYF. The CDR3 nucleotides are TGTGCCAGCAGTTTGACTAGCGGGAGTGGATACGAGCAGTACTTC.

This clonotype was detected ten times or more. The chain recombines TRBV5-4 with TRBJ2-7, with D tentatively TRBD2 (5 bases). V lost 2 bases to trimming and J lost 5 bases, with 11 bases between them. There are 13 residues in the CDR3. CDR1 is SGHNT, CDR2 YYREEE, per germline (reference sequence). The CDR3 is CASSFAGGHEQYF. CDR3 nucleotide sequence: TGTGCCAGCAGCTTTGCAGGCGGGCACGAGCAGTACTTC.

The gene calls are TRBV15 and TRBJ1-2; TRBD1 aligns across 9 bases. The junction had 4 bases not matched to a gene; V was cut back by 5 bases and J by 0 bases. This CDR3 region has 15 residues. Germline V gene data show CDR1 as LNHNV and CDR2 as YYDKDF (reference sequence). CDR3 region: CATSLRTGANYGYTF. The DNA for the CDR3 is TGTGCCACCAGCCTACGGACAGGGGCTAACTATGGCTACACCTTC.

There are a few counts of this clonotype. This rearrangement joins TRBV7-9 to TRBJ2-1, with 9 nucleotides matching TRBD1. CDR3 length: 14 residues. J gave up 7 bases and V 4 bases, and 5 bases lay outside the gene matches. Germline V gene lookup returns CDR1 SEHNR and CDR2 FQNEAQ (reference sequence). CDR3 DNA sequence: TGTGCCAGCAGCTACGGACAGGGGTGGAATGAGCAGTTCTTC. It codes for CASSYGQGWNEQFF.

In its sample, this clonotype was seen many times. The chain couples TRBV28 to TRBJ2-2; 13 bases fit TRBD2. V lost 6 bases and J lost 6; bases outside the gene matches: 7. The CDR3 spans 16 residues. CDR1 and CDR2 from the germline V gene are MDHEN and SYDVKM. CDR3 residues: CASRGLAGLWAGELFF. For the CDR3, the DNA is TGTGCCAGCAGGGGACTAGCGGGACTATGGGCCGGGGAGCTGTTTTTT.

The chain couples TRBV5-1 to TRBJ2-5; 7 bases are a match to TRBD2. Germline V gene sequence: CDR1 SGHRS, CDR2 YFSETQ. The CDR3 is made up of 16 amino acids. The ends lost 0 bases at V and 1 base at J; junction bases unmatched: 6. In DNA, the CDR3 is TGCGCCAGCAGCTTGGATCCAGCGGGGAGCCAAGAGACCCAGTACTTC. It yields the protein CASSLDPAGSQETQYF. The full variable domain, completed using reference TRBV5-1 and TRBJ2-5, is KAGVTQTPRYLIKTRGQQVTLSCSPISGHRSVSWYQQTPGQGLQFLFEYFSETQRNKGNFPGRFSGRQFSNSRSEMNVSTLELGDSALYLCASSLDPAGSQETQYFGPGTRLLVL.

A few counts support this clonotype. This chain connects TRBV6-5 to TRBJ2-3; D is possibly TRBD1 (5 bases). The CDR3 runs to 17 residues. The V gene lost 0 bases and the J gene lost 2 bases, with 15 bases spanning the gap. In germline, CDR1 is MNHEY, CDR2 SVGAGI. Here the CDR3 reads CASSYSGLGQHTDTQYF. The CDR3, as DNA: TGTGCCAGCAGTTACTCGGGGCTCGGGCAGCACACAGATACGCAGTATTTT.

The table lists this clonotype with a few counts. The chain carries TRBV5-5 and TRBJ1-1; D unresolved. Trimming removed 0 bases at V and 8 bases at J, with 14 bases between. Per the germline V gene, CDR1 is SGHKS and CDR2 is YYEKEE (reference sequence). CDR3 size: 14 residues. The CDR3 bases are TGTGCCAGCAGCTTGGAATCGCGGAATCTCGAAGCTTTCTTT. Translation gives CASSLESRNLEAFF.

The chain carries TRBV11-2 and TRBJ2-3, with D possibly matching TRBD2 (6 bases). This CDR3 has 16 residues. Germline loops: CDR1 SGHAT, CDR2 FQNNGV. V was shortened by 7 bases and J by 4 bases, with 21 bases between the two germline ends. CDR3 sequence reads: CASNPQEGGWPDTQYF. The CDR3 nucleotides are TGTGCCAGCAACCCGCAAGAGGGAGGATGGCCAGATACGCAGTATTTT. Full variable domain (remainder filled in from reference TRBV11-2 and TRBJ2-3): EAGVAQSPRYKIIEKRQSVAFWCNPISGHATLYWYQQILGQGPKLLIQFQNNGVVDDSQLPKDRFSAERLKGVDSTLKIQPAKLEDSAVYLCASNPQEGGWPDTQYFGPGTRLTVL.

This clonotype has a handful of counts. J is TRBJ2-1 and V is TRBV29-1; 10 nucleotides line up with TRBD1. Unmatched junction bases numbered 9, after V lost 4 bases and J lost 6 bases. Germline V gene lookup returns CDR1 SQVTM and CDR2 ANQGSEA. This CDR3 is 15 amino acids long. The CDR3 loop reads CSVGESGTGVNEQFF. CDR3 nucleotide sequence: TGCAGCGTTGGAGAATCCGGGACAGGGGTCAATGAGCAGTTCTTC.

The chain uses TRBV29-1 and TRBJ1-2; 7 nucleotides align to TRBD1. Trimming removed 8 bases from V and 4 bases from J; junction bases left unmatched: 4. Germline V gene lookup returns CDR1 SQVTM and CDR2 ANQGSEA. CDR3 length: 11 amino acids. The CDR3 DNA reads as TGCAGCATCGGACAGGCCTATGGCTACACCTTC. It is translated as CSIGQAYGYTF.

This sequence joins TRBV5-1 and TRBJ2-1; TRBD2 might be the D (5 bases). Germline CDR1 is SGHRS and CDR2 is YFSETQ. The ends were cut back, 1 base at V and 4 bases at J, with 9 bases in the middle. The CDR3 runs 14 residues. CDR3 nucleotide sequence: TGCGCCAGCAGCTTGCCAGGACTTTACAATGAGCAGTTCTTC. Translating gives CASSLPGLYNEQFF.

This clonotype was seen a few times. In this CDR3 the conserved last residue, phenylalanine or tryptophan, is missing, so a read error is likely. This chain joins TRBV7-2 and TRBJ2-1; TRBD1 or TRBD2 may be the D gene (5 bases each). Between the trimmed V and J ends, which lost 5 bases and 6 bases, there was a span of 14 bases. CDR3 length equals 14 residues. Germline CDR1 reads SGHTA; CDR2 reads FQGNSA. The CDR3 coding sequence is TGTGCCAGCAGCCTACCGGGACGGATCAATGAGCAGTTCCTC. Translation: CASSLPGRINEQFL.

V and J are TRBV9 and TRBJ1-4, with 8 bases fitting TRBD1. Trimming removed 0 bases from V and 5 bases from J; junction bases left unmatched: 6. The CDR3 extends over 16 amino acids. Germline assignment: CDR1 SGDLS and CDR2 YYNGEE. CDR3 sequence reads: CASSVVPGGRNEKLFF. The CDR3 DNA reads as TGTGCCAGCAGCGTAGTACCAGGGGGCCGGAATGAAAAACTGTTTTTT.

This clonotype has only a few counts. This chain connects TRBV18 to TRBJ2-2; TRBD1 is a possible D gene (5 bases). Trimming shortened V by 3 bases and J by 2 bases, and 16 bases separated the two germline ends. There are 17 residues in the CDR3. Per germline, CDR1 KGHSH and CDR2 LQKENI. Here the CDR3 reads CASSPYQGDSNTGELFF. The CDR3 nucleotides read TGTGCCAGCTCACCCTACCAGGGTGACTCCAACACCGGGGAGCTGTTTTTT.